This T cell receptor (beta chain) was retrieved from a study of spatial heterogeneity in lung cancer. As for the study in general: Averaged across combinations, each unique TCR and UMI pairing appeared more than ten times in raw reads, which were uncorrected.

This clonotype was picked up many times. Germline V gives CDR1 MNHEY, CDR2 SMNVEV (reference sequence). This CDR3 comprises 15 residues. The V gene lost 3 bases and the J gene lost 4 bases, with 15 bases spanning the gap. Time point indicated: sample taken at primary tumor resection. TCRdb passed the 5' RACE reads through MiXCR, listing each CDR3 protein once. The sample has around 3,500 distinct CDR3 sequences, 9.8% seen once. The rearrangement joins TRBV27 to TRBJ1-2; no definite D call. Source: normal lung tissue next to the tumor, taken at surgery. This receptor was obtained from a male donor with early-stage non-small cell lung cancer. The CDR3 nucleotides are TGTGCCAGCAGTTTTTACTCATCAGATTCCTATGGCTACACCTTC. Translation gives CASSFYSSDSYGYTF.